This T cell receptor beta chain is from a study of T cell repertoires in cytomegalovirus infection. Note on this clonotype: The antigen is undetermined.

From the reads, TCRdb called clonotypes with MiXCR, one entry per CDR3 protein. The sample contains some 920,000 distinct CDR3 sequences, about a third of which appear only once. This CDR3 is built from 13 residues. Trimming removed 2 bases at V and 5 bases at J, with 7 bases between. The germline V gene has CDR1 KGHDR and CDR2 SFDVKD. The input for sequencing was cultured CD8+ T cells from PBMCs, taken from culture after CMV antigen stimulation. The chain joins TRBV24-1 to TRBJ2-3; D is undetermined. The source is a human donor in good health (CMV status not recorded). Some clones in this sample may be carry-over from other donors' samples. The CDR3 region is CATSDSRGDTQYF. The DNA of the CDR3 is TGTGCCACCAGTGATTCACGTGGAGATACGCAGTATTTT.